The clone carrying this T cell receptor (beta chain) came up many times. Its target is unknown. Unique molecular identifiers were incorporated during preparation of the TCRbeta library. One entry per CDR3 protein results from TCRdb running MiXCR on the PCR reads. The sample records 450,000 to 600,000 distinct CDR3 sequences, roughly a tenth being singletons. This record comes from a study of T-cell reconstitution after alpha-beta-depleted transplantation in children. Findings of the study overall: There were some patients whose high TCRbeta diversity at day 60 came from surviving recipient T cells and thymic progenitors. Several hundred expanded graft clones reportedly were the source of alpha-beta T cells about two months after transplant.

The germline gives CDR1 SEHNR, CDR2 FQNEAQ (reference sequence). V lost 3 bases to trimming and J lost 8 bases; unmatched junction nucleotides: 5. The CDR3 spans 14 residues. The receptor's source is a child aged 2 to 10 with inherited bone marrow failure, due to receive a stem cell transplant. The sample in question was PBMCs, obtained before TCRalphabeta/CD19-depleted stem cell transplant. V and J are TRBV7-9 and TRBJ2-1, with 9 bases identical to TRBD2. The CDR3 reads CASSFSGGRDEQFF. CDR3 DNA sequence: TGTGCCAGCAGCTTTTCTGGCGGGAGGGATGAGCAGTTCTTC.